The rows below give T cell receptor beta chains drawn from one sample of a study of T cells in Graves' hyperthyroidism and ophthalmopathy. TCRdb passed the multiplex PCR reads through MiXCR, listing each CDR3 protein once. The sample includes around 350,000 distinct CDR3 sequences, around a quarter of them seen just once. The specimen sequenced was blood. The receptors derive from a man aged 50-59 years with Graves' hyperthyroidism. Both conserved end residues are part of each CDR3. Each record gives: J gene, CDR3 length, V gene, clone size, D gene, CDR3 DNA, CDR3 protein. A D gene is named only where the DNA matches it firmly. Only some rows state a clone size, as once, few, many or a class for expanded clones.

>TRBJ2-7|13|TRBV12-3/TRBV12-4|many|NA
TGTGCCAGCAGTGCTGGACTTCATGACGAGCAGTACTTC
CASSAGLHDEQYF
>TRBJ2-7|15|TRBV6-2/TRBV6-3|few|TRBD2
TGTGCCAGCAGGTTGAGGACTAGCGGGCGATACGAGCAGTACTTC
CASRLRTSGRYEQYF
>TRBJ2-1|14|TRBV20-1|many|TRBD2
TGCAGTGCTCAGACTAGCGGACTAGACAATGAGCAGTTCTTC
CSAQTSGLDNEQFF
>TRBJ1-4|13|TRBV2|few|NA
TGTGCCAGCAATCCGGGAACTAATGAAAAACTGTTTTTT
CASNPGTNEKLFF
>TRBJ1-2|13|TRBV24-1|NA|NA
TGTGCCACCAGTGATCGGGGTAACTATGGCTACACCTTC
CATSDRGNYGYTF
>TRBJ2-5|15|TRBV12-3/TRBV12-4|many|NA
TGTGCCAGCAGTCCCGCGGGACTTTTGGGAGAGACCCAGTACTTC
CASSPAGLLGETQYF
>TRBJ1-1|15|TRBV5-1|few|NA
TGCGCCAGCAGCTTGGTGGGGGAGGTTGGCACTGAAGCTTTCTTT
CASSLVGEVGTEAFF
>TRBJ1-5|13|TRBV10-2|NA|NA
TGCGCCAGCAAGGGTACCAGCAATCAGCCCCAGCATTTT
CASKGTSNQPQHF
>TRBJ2-5|13|TRBV28|many|NA
TGTGCCAGCAGTTGGGGGAACAAAGAGACCCAGTACTTC
CASSWGNKETQYF
>TRBJ2-7|18|TRBV11-2|NA|TRBD2
TGTGCCAGCAGCCCAACCCGCGGGCTAGCGGGCTTCTCCTACGAGCAGTACTTC
CASSPTRGLAGFSYEQYF
>TRBJ2-7|14|TRBV5-1|NA|NA
TGCGCCAGCAGCTTGGGTGGGATAGGTTACGAGCAGTACTTC
CASSLGGIGYEQYF
>TRBJ2-7|15|TRBV28|many|TRBD1
TGTGCCAGCAGCACCGGACAGGCCGGTCTGCACGAGCAGTACTTC
CASSTGQAGLHEQYF
>TRBJ2-2|15|TRBV6-5|NA|TRBD2
TGTGCCAGCAGTTATCGGGAGGGCCTTGGCGGGGAGCTGTTTTTT
CASSYREGLGGELFF
>TRBJ2-3|12|TRBV12-3/TRBV12-4|many|NA
TGTGCCAGCAGTGGAGTTGGAGATACGCAGTATTTT
CASSGVGDTQYF
>TRBJ2-7|17|TRBV2|many|TRBD2
TGTGCCAGCAGTCCCCCGGGGGGAGCGGACCACTCCTACGAGCAGTACTTC
CASSPPGGADHSYEQYF
>TRBJ2-1|10|TRBV20-1|NA|TRBD2
TGCAGTGCAGCGGGAGTCGAGCAGTTCTTC
CSAAGVEQFF
>TRBJ1-4|15|TRBV30|few|NA
TGTGCCTGGAGTACCTGGGGGAACCCTAATGAAAAACTGTTTTTT
CAWSTWGNPNEKLFF
>TRBJ2-5|12|TRBV3-1|NA|NA
TGTGCCAGCAGCCAAGATCAGAAGACCCAGTACTTC
CASSQDQKTQYF
>TRBJ1-4|15|TRBV20-1|few|TRBD1
TGCAGTGCTAGGACAGGGGATTCAACTAATGAAAAACTGTTTTTT
CSARTGDSTNEKLFF
>TRBJ2-3|14|TRBV11-2|many|TRBD2
TGTGCCAGCAGCTTAGTTTGGACTAGCGATACGCAGTATTTT
CASSLVWTSDTQYF
>TRBJ1-1|14|TRBV20-1|NA|NA
TGCAGTGCTAGAGCTCCGGCTGGGCACACTGAAGCTTTCTTT
CSARAPAGHTEAFF
>TRBJ2-3|14|TRBV7-8|few|NA
TGTGCCAGCAGCCTATCAACTAGTGCAGATACGCAGTATTTT
CASSLSTSADTQYF
>TRBJ2-7|10|TRBV2|NA|NA
TGTGCCAGCACACACAGGGAGCAGTACTTC
CASTHREQYF
>TRBJ2-3|15|TRBV10-3|NA|NA
TGTGCCATCAGTGAGCGGGGCGGAGGCACAGATACGCAGTATTTT
CAISERGGGTDTQYF
>TRBJ2-1|15|TRBV20-1|few|NA
TGCAGTGCTAGAGATTTTCGGTCTCGATACAATGAGCAGTTCTTC
CSARDFRSRYNEQFF
>TRBJ2-5|16|TRBV29-1|NA|TRBD2
TGCAGCGTTGAGTTCCCCTCGGGGGGTGGCCAAGAGACCCAGTACTTC
CSVEFPSGGGQETQYF
>TRBJ2-2|15|TRBV9|NA|NA
TGTGCCAGCAGCGCAGACCTCAGGGACACCGGGGAGCTGTTTTTT
CASSADLRDTGELFF
>TRBJ2-1|13|TRBV6-1|NA|TRBD1
TGTGCCAGCAGTCAGACAGGGGTCTATGAGCAGTTCTTC
CASSQTGVYEQFF
>TRBJ1-4|13|TRBV3-1|many|NA
TGTGCCAGCAGCCCGGCGGGCTATGAAAAACTGTTTTTT
CASSPAGYEKLFF
>TRBJ2-3|15|TRBV20-1|few|TRBD2
TGCAGTGCGGACCATAGCGGGACGGGCACAGATACGCAGTATTTT
CSADHSGTGTDTQYF
>TRBJ1-2|13|TRBV2|NA|NA
TGTGCCAGCCTTCTTGGCAGGGCAGGCGGCTACACCTTC
CASLLGRAGGYTF
>TRBJ1-2|13|TRBV19|few|TRBD1
TGTGCCAGTAGGGTACAGGGGGCGAATGGCTACACCTTC
CASRVQGANGYTF
>TRBJ2-4|15|TRBV7-9|NA|NA
TGTGCCAGCAGCTTAAGTCCCGGGGGAGGAAACATTCAGTACTTC
CASSLSPGGGNIQYF
>TRBJ2-1|13|TRBV20-1|many|NA
TGCAGTGCTAAGGACTTCGCTACGGATGAGCAGTTCTTC
CSAKDFATDEQFF
>TRBJ2-7|15|TRBV7-6|NA|TRBD2
TGCGCCAGCAGCTCACCGGGACTACAAACCTACGAGCAGTACTTC
CASSSPGLQTYEQYF
>TRBJ2-7|16|TRBV11-2|many|TRBD2
TGTGCCAGCAGCTTAGGTCCGGCGGGAGGGACCTACGAGCAGTACTTC
CASSLGPAGGTYEQYF
>TRBJ1-1|16|TRBV19|NA|TRBD1
TGTGCCACCGACGAACAGGGGCTGGGGGGGAACACTGAAGCTTTCTTT
CATDEQGLGGNTEAFF
>TRBJ2-2|13|TRBV11-3|NA|NA
TGTGCCAGCAGCTGGACAATCAGGAGCGAGCTGTTTTTT
CASSWTIRSELFF
>TRBJ2-2|13|TRBV18|NA|NA
TGTGCCAGCTCACACGGGACGACCGGGGAGCTGTTTTTT
CASSHGTTGELFF
>TRBJ1-1|16|TRBV5-4|NA|NA
TGTGCCAGCAGCTTGGACGGCTCGGACAGTGACACTGAAGCTTTCTTT
CASSLDGSDSDTEAFF
>TRBJ1-5|15|TRBV3-1|NA|NA
TGTGCCAGCAGCCAAGATCGGGGAGAGGGTCAGCCCCAGCATTTT
CASSQDRGEGQPQHF
>TRBJ2-7|14|TRBV19|many|TRBD2
TGTGCCAGTAGTGAAATAGCGGGGTCCTACGAGCAGTACTTC
CASSEIAGSYEQYF
>TRBJ2-5|16|TRBV12-3/TRBV12-4|few|TRBD1
TGTGCCAGCAGTTTTAGGGGACAGGGCACCCAAGAGACCCAGTACTTC
CASSFRGQGTQETQYF
>TRBJ2-1|15|TRBV20-1|many|NA
TGCAGTGCTAGAGATCGGGCGGTCTCCTACAATGAGCAGTTCTTC
CSARDRAVSYNEQFF
>TRBJ2-5|12|TRBV29-1|NA|NA
TGCAGCGTTCGGGCGGGACCAGAGACCCAGTACTTC
CSVRAGPETQYF
>TRBJ1-1|12|TRBV19|NA|NA
TGTGCCAGTACTCCAGGGTTTCCTGAAGCTTTCTTT
CASTPGFPEAFF
>TRBJ2-7|12|TRBV30|few|NA
TGTGCCTGGAACAGGGATGGGGGCGAGCAGTACTTC
CAWNRDGGEQYF
>TRBJ2-1|14|TRBV20-1|NA|TRBD2
TGCAGTGCTAGAGATCAGAGGGCTAGCGGTGAGCAGTTCTTC
CSARDQRASGEQFF
>TRBJ2-2|17|TRBV7-2|few|TRBD2
TGTGCCAGCAGCCCCCGACCTCGACTAGCGGGAGCGGGGGAGCTGTTTTTT
CASSPRPRLAGAGELFF
>TRBJ1-1|14|TRBV6-1|once|NA
TGTGCCAGCAGGGGTCAGGGAGGGAACACTGAAGCTTTCTTT
CASRGQGGNTEAFF